This TCR beta chain was profiled in a study of T cells expressing NK-cell markers. The overall study: Of eight sequenced donors, seven were HCMV-seropositive and one HCMV-seronegative. Points from the study as a whole: The share of CD8+ T cells held by dominant NKG2C+ clonotypes was about 1.0-7.5% in several donors.

A note on this clonotype: Its antigen is unidentified.

TCRdb re-called the 5' RACE reads, yielding one record per CDR3 amino acid sequence without DNA. Seen in this sample are about 260,000 distinct CDR3 sequences; the ten most common clones hold around 4%. The length of the CDR3 is 15 residues. The sequence was collected from a woman between 18 and 69 years old in good health. Material for sequencing was blood T cells: a sorted CD56 or NKG2C T cell subset, CD4+ or CD8+ T cells, or bulk PBMC T cells (not recorded which). The chain combines TRBV12-3 or TRBV12-4 with TRBJ2-3; the TCRdb call, TRBD1, lacks DNA for checking. The CDR3 loop is CASSSTGTSTDTQYF.